These T cell receptor beta chains were read from a single sample in a study of shared clonotypes between healthy human individuals. Repertoires were generated with immunoSEQ multiplex PCR, while TCRdb's copy carries only in-frame clones and drops some. The table shows roughly 1,600,000 clones, with approximately 98.5% occurring only once. Sequenced material: naive CD4+ T cells sorted from blood. The source of these receptors is a man under 40 in good health. The CDR3 runs from the conserved cysteine through the conserved F or W. D genes are given only for firm matches. Only some rows state a clone size, as once, few, many or a class for expanded clones.

V gene	D gene	J gene	clone size	CDR3 DNA	CDR3 protein
TRBV4-3	NA	TRBJ2-5	NA	TGCGCCAGCAGCCAAGAGCCAGGCCCCCAAGAGACCCAGTACTTC	CASSQEPGPQETQYF
TRBV7-2	NA	TRBJ2-5	NA	TGTGCCAGCAGCCGCAGGGTGGAGACCCAGTACTTC	CASSRRVETQYF
TRBV7-2	NA	TRBJ1-4	NA	TGTGCCAGCAGCTCGAGGGCCTCAAATGAAAAACTGTTTTTT	CASSSRASNEKLFF
TRBV18	NA	TRBJ1-2	NA	TGTGCCAGCTCACCACCGGCGGCACCCCGAGAAGGCTACACCTTC	CASSPPAAPREGYTF
TRBV9	NA	TRBJ1-3	NA	TGTGCCAGCAGCGTGGCGGTACACTCTGGAAACACCATATATTTT	CASSVAVHSGNTIYF
TRBV28	NA	TRBJ1-5	NA	TGTGCCAGCAGTTGGGGGGCTCAGCCCCAGCATTTT	CASSWGAQPQHF
TRBV18	TRBD1	TRBJ2-7	NA	TGTGCCAGCTCACCCCGGACAGGGGAGGACGAGCAGTACTTC	CASSPRTGEDEQYF
TRBV6-1	NA	TRBJ2-7	NA	TGTGCCAGCAGTCGACAGTTCTACGAGCAGTACTTC	CASSRQFYEQYF
TRBV10-3	NA	TRBJ1-1	NA	TGTGCCATCAGTGAGGTCGGGAACACTGAAGCTTTCTTT	CAISEVGNTEAFF
TRBV7-2	NA	TRBJ2-1	NA	TGTGCCAGCAGCTTAGCTTGGCAGGGCAATGAGCAGTTCTTC	CASSLAWQGNEQFF
TRBV28	NA	TRBJ1-4	NA	TGTGCCAGCAGCACCTGGACAGCAACTAATGAAAAACTGTTTTTT	CASSTWTATNEKLFF
TRBV4-1	TRBD1	TRBJ2-7	NA	TGCGCCAGCAGCTCCCGGGACAGGGGAAGCTACGAGCAGTACTTC	CASSSRDRGSYEQYF
TRBV5-1	NA	TRBJ2-2	NA	TGCGCCAGCAGCTTGGGGGGCAGCACCAACACCGGGGAGCTGTTTTTT	CASSLGGSTNTGELFF
TRBV10-3	TRBD1	TRBJ1-1	NA	TGTGCCATAAAAAAACGACAGGGGGTTGTCGCTGAAGCTTTCTTT	CAIKKRQGVVAEAFF
TRBV2	NA	TRBJ2-7	NA	TGTGCCAGCAGGGAGCTGAGGTACGAGCAGTACTTC	CASRELRYEQYF
TRBV5-6	NA	TRBJ2-1	NA	TGTGCCAGCAGCTTGTATACAGGGGAGGTGGGGAATGAGCAGTTCTTC	CASSLYTGEVGNEQFF
TRBV7-9	NA	TRBJ2-1	NA	TGTGCCAGCAGCTTATCTTTAGCGGAGTCCTACAATGAGCAGTTCTTC	CASSLSLAESYNEQFF
TRBV18	NA	TRBJ2-7	NA	TGTGCCAGCTCACCACCGGTTGTAAGCACGGAGCAGTACTTC	CASSPPVVSTEQYF
TRBV28	TRBD2	TRBJ2-7	NA	TGTGCCAGCAGACTGGGACTAGCGGGAATCTACGAGCAGTACTTC	CASRLGLAGIYEQYF
TRBV6-5	NA	TRBJ2-7	NA	TGTGCCAGCAGACGCTATGCCTCAGGGAGCGAGCAGTACTTC	CASRRYASGSEQYF
TRBV18	TRBD2	TRBJ2-1	NA	TGTGCCAGCTCATTACTCCCGGGACTAGCCCAAAACAATGAGCAGTTCTTC	CASSLLPGLAQNNEQFF
TRBV7-9	NA	TRBJ1-5	NA	TGTGCCAGCAGCTTGGGACAATGGCAGCCCCAGCATTTT	CASSLGQWQPQHF
TRBV7-2	TRBD2	TRBJ2-1	NA	TGTGCCAGCAGCCGAACTCTAGCGGGAGGCGGTTTCCATAATGAGCAGTTCTTC	CASSRTLAGGGFHNEQFF
TRBV7-3	TRBD2	TRBJ2-7	NA	TGTGCCAGCAGCTTATCGACTAGCGGGTCCTACGAGCAGTACTTC	CASSLSTSGSYEQYF
TRBV5-1	NA	TRBJ1-1	NA	TGCGCCAGCAGCTTGAGGCTACAGGGTCCTGAAGCTTTCTTT	CASSLRLQGPEAFF
TRBV6-5	NA	TRBJ2-1	NA	TGTGCCAGCAGTTACTTCAGACAGGCTCCTTACAATGAGCAGTTCTTC	CASSYFRQAPYNEQFF
TRBV15	TRBD2	TRBJ2-1	NA	TGTGCCACCTCCTCAATCCAGCGGGAGTCTAATGAGCAGTTCTTC	CATSSIQRESNEQFF
TRBV14	NA	TRBJ2-7	NA	TGTGCCAGCAGCCAGACGTCTTTAGGGATTTCCTACGAGCAGTACTTC	CASSQTSLGISYEQYF
TRBV5-1	NA	TRBJ1-2	NA	TGCGCCAGCACTTGGACGGCGGAAAAAAACTATGGCTATACCTTC	CASTWTAEKNYGYTF
TRBV6-5	TRBD1	TRBJ2-2	NA	TGTGCCAGCCGACAGGGGGCTATCGGGGAGCTGTTTTTT	CASRQGAIGELFF
TRBV4-3	TRBD1	TRBJ1-1	NA	TGCGCCAGCAGCCGCGAGACAGGGAGGGACACTGAAGCTTTCTTT	CASSRETGRDTEAFF
TRBV5-4	NA	TRBJ1-2	once	TGTGCCAGCAGCCCCGAAGGGGTTAACTATGGCTACACCTTC	CASSPEGVNYGYTF
TRBV6-1	NA	TRBJ2-7	NA	TGTGCCAGCAGTGAACCCCGGATTTCGAGCTCCTACGAGCAGTACTTC	CASSEPRISSSYEQYF
TRBV21-1	NA	TRBJ2-7	NA	TGTGCCAGCCACGGGACCGATGCCTACGAGCAGTACTTC	CASHGTDAYEQYF
TRBV7-3	TRBD1	TRBJ2-6	NA	TGTGCCTCCTCCGGGACAGCCTCTGGGGCCAACGTCCTGACTTTC	CASSGTASGANVLTF
TRBV11-2	TRBD2	TRBJ2-3	NA	TGTGCCAGCAGCCGGACTAGCGGGAGAGGAGATACGCAGTATTTT	CASSRTSGRGDTQYF
TRBV28	NA	TRBJ2-3	NA	TGTGCCAGCAGGAACGCGCTTGAGGGGTTTGGCACAGATACGCAGTATTTT	CASRNALEGFGTDTQYF
TRBV7-9	NA	TRBJ2-3	NA	TGTGCCAGCAGCTTAGCCAGGGGTTCCGATACGCAGTATTTT	CASSLARGSDTQYF
TRBV5-4	TRBD1	TRBJ2-1	NA	TGTGCCAGCAGCTTGGCAACAAACAGGGGGCTCTACAATGAGCAGTTCTTC	CASSLATNRGLYNEQFF
TRBV19	TRBD2	TRBJ2-3	NA	TGTGCCAGTAGTATACCGGGACTAGCGGGAGGGAGCACAGATACGCAGTATTTT	CASSIPGLAGGSTDTQYF